This T cell receptor beta chain emerged from a study of T cell repertoires in cytomegalovirus infection. Study details: Both CMV infection and a matching HLA type were indicated by public TCR beta signatures.

General study findings and limits: Individuals carrying CMV plus the relevant HLA were identified by cumulative frequency of public TCR beta families.

CDR3 length equals 14 residues. Germline lookup yields CDR1 SGHDT and CDR2 YYEEEE. Trimming removed 0 bases at V and 4 bases at J, with 8 bases between. Each CDR3 protein gets one entry after TCRdb re-called the reads with MiXCR. The sample has 290,000 or so distinct CDR3 sequences; about 26% are singletons. Details on this clonotype: Its antigen is unidentified.

The rearrangement uses TRBV5-6 and TRBJ1-5; no definite D call. Sequenced input: PBMCs. The TCR originated in a human donor in good health (CMV status not recorded). Some clones in this sample may be carry-over from other donors' samples. This CDR3 reads CASSLDGRNQPQHF. CDR3 sequence (DNA): TGTGCCAGCAGCTTGGACGGCAGGAATCAGCCCCAGCATTTT.